Presented here are 25 T cell receptor beta chains from one specimen sequenced in a study of CD8 T cells in Susac syndrome. Random hexamers served to reverse transcribe about 0.5 to 1 ug RNA. TCRdb called the immunoSEQ multiplex PCR reads again in MiXCR, with one record for every CDR3 protein. Of approximately 190,000 distinct CDR3 sequences listed, more than 85% are singletons. Sequencing was done on a sample of CD8+ T cells from PBMCs. All receptors come from a human donor with Susac syndrome.

The V call is TRBV19, the J call TRBJ1-2, with 12 bases matching TRBD1. Germline-derived CDR1 and CDR2 are LNHDA and SQIVND (reference sequence). V lost 5 bases, J lost 5 bases, and 6 bases stayed unmatched. CDR3 length: 15 residues. The CDR3, as DNA: TGTGCCAGTAGTCCGGGACAGGGGGCGATGTATGGCTACACCTTC. Translated: CASSPGQGAMYGYTF. Based on the CDR3 plus reference TRBV19 and TRBJ1-2, the full variable domain is DGGITQSPKYLFRKEGQNVTLSCEQNLNHDAMYWYRQDPGQGLRLIYYSQIVNDFQKGDIAEGYSVSREKKESFPLTVTSAQKNPTAFYLCASSPGQGAMYGYTFGSGTRLTVV.

CDR3 nucleotides: TGCAGTGCTAGGGAGCGGGGGGATTTGAATGAGCAGTTCTTC. Encoded protein: CSARERGDLNEQFF. The chain recombines TRBV20-1 with TRBJ2-1; TRBD2 matches at 9 bases. The CDR3 consists of 14 residues. The junction had 7 bases not matched to a gene; V was cut back by 3 bases and J by 7 bases. Germline values: CDR1 DFQATT, CDR2 SNEGSKA (reference sequence).

The chain couples TRBV2 to TRBJ2-3, with D perhaps given as TRBD1 or TRBD2 (5 bases each). This CDR3 has 17 residues. Looked up from germline, CDR1 is SNHLY and CDR2 is FYNNEI. Trimming removed 8 bases at V and 2 bases at J, with 23 bases between. The CDR3, as DNA: TGTGCCAGCGGAAGAACTAATAACCGGGACCTCACAGATACGCAGTATTTT. Its protein product is CASGRTNNRDLTDTQYF. Variable domain in full (rest from reference TRBV2 and TRBJ2-3): EPEVTQTPSHQVTQMGQEVILRCVPISNHLYFYWYRQILGQKVEFLVSFYNNEISEKSEIFDDQFSVERPDGSNFTLKIRSTKLEDSAMYFCASGRTNNRDLTDTQYFGPGTRLTVL.

The chain links TRBV7-6 to TRBJ1-5; D is uncertain. The CDR3 has 14 residues. CDR1 and CDR2 (germline): SGHVS, FNYEAQ. Deletions cut 2 bases from V and 6 bases from J, with 11 bases between. CDR3 amino acids: CASSLNQGSQPQHF. Here the CDR3 DNA reads TGTGCCAGCAGCTTAAATCAAGGGAGTCAGCCCCAGCATTTT.

The chain joins TRBV3-1 to TRBJ2-7; 8 bases are shared with TRBD1. The CDR3 sequence is 15 residues long. Germline V gene data show CDR1 as LGHDT and CDR2 as YNNKEL (reference sequence). With 2 bases clipped from V and 3 bases from J, the junction kept 6 bases outside the gene matches. DNA of the CDR3: TGTGCCAGCAGCCAACCCGGGACAGGATTCTACGAGCAGTACTTC. This translates into CASSQPGTGFYEQYF.

The V call is TRBV13, the J call TRBJ2-2; 7 bases align to TRBD1. The CDR3 runs 16 residues. Germline trimming cut 5 bases from V and 2 bases from J; bases unmatched to any gene: 8. CDR1 and CDR2 from the germline V gene are PRHDT and FYEKMQ (reference sequence). The CDR3 bases are TGTGCCAGCAGCCCGACGGACAGGAGAAACACCGGGGAGCTGTTTTTT. Amino acids: CASSPTDRRNTGELFF.

This chain connects TRBV12-3 or TRBV12-4 to TRBJ2-1; 7 positions agree with TRBD2. V lost 5 bases and J lost 2; bases outside the gene matches: 6. The CDR3 contains 15 residues. CDR3 nucleotide sequence: TGTGCCAGCAGTCCGACTAGCTCCCCCTACAATGAGCAGTTCTTC. As protein: CASSPTSSPYNEQFF.

The CDR3 sequence: CASSDPDQTGSGELFF. As DNA, the CDR3 is TGTGCCAGCAGTGACCCGGACCAAACAGGATCCGGGGAGCTGTTTTTT. The gene calls are TRBV6-2 or TRBV6-3 and TRBJ2-2, with D maybe TRBD1 (5 bases). The CDR3 totals 16 residues. Germline V lookup: CDR1 MNHEY, CDR2 SVGEGT. The germline V and J ends were trimmed by 5 bases and 6 bases, with 19 bases remaining between them.

The V gene is TRBV5-1, the J gene TRBJ2-5, with 7 bases fitting TRBD1. CDR1 and CDR2 from the germline V gene are SGHRS and YFSETQ. V was pared by 6 bases and J by 0 bases, with 2 bases of the junction left unmatched. CDR3 length equals 13 residues. For the CDR3, the DNA is TGCGCCAGCAAGGGACAGTACCAAGAGACCCAGTACTTC. Translating it yields CASKGQYQETQYF.

This chain joins TRBV29-1 and TRBJ2-7; D may be TRBD1 (6 bases). V was shortened by 0 bases and J by 4 bases, with 10 bases between the two germline ends. Germline-derived CDR1 and CDR2 are SQVTM and ANQGSEA. The CDR3 extends over 13 amino acids. The CDR3 DNA reads as TGCAGCGTTGAAGATGGGGGCGGTTACGAGCAGTACTTC. Residues: CSVEDGGGYEQYF.

CDR3 region: CASSFWQGTDTQYF. Written as DNA, the CDR3 is TGTGCCAGCAGTTTCTGGCAGGGCACAGATACGCAGTATTTT. The rearrangement links TRBV27 to TRBJ2-3; D not certain. CDR1 MNHEY and CDR2 SMNVEV come from the germline V gene (reference sequence). The CDR3 length is 14 residues. Trimming removed 3 bases at V and 1 base at J, with 8 bases between.

The rearrangement joins TRBV7-9 to TRBJ2-7; TRBD1 is a possible D gene (6 bases). CDR3 length equals 14 residues. Germline V gives CDR1 SEHNR, CDR2 FQNEAQ (reference sequence). Trimming left V 5 bases short and J 0 bases short, with 11 bases between. The CDR3 nucleotides are TGTGCCAGCAGCCCAGACAGGCCCTCCTACGAGCAGTACTTC. Amino acids: CASSPDRPSYEQYF. Combining the CDR3 with reference TRBV7-9 and TRBJ2-7 gives the whole variable domain DTGVSQNPRHKITKRGQNVTFRCDPISEHNRLYWYRQTLGQGPEFLTYFQNEAQLEKSRLLSDRFSAERPKGSFSTLEIQRTEQGDSAMYLCASSPDRPSYEQYFGPGTRLTVT.

V gene TRBV27 combines with J gene TRBJ2-2; D is unresolved. Germline V gene data show CDR1 as MNHEY and CDR2 as SMNVEV (reference sequence). V gave up 2 bases and J gave up 4 bases, with 11 bases separating them. CDR3 length: 15 amino acids. The CDR3 coding sequence is TGTGCCAGCAGTTTAGTCCTAGACGTCACCGGGGAGCTGTTTTTT. Its translation: CASSLVLDVTGELFF.

This clonotype was seen a single time. The rearrangement links TRBV19 to TRBJ1-2; no firm D call. This CDR3 has 15 amino acids. V lost 5 bases and J lost 7, with 20 bases in between. The germline V gene has CDR1 LNHDA and CDR2 SQIVND (reference sequence). The CDR3 DNA sequence: TGTGCCAGTAGTGGCCCATTGTCACGGCCCACTGGCTACACCTTC. Translating gives CASSGPLSRPTGYTF.

V gene TRBV6-2 or TRBV6-3 combines with J gene TRBJ1-1; TRBD1 is a possible D gene (6 bases). The V and J ends lost 6 bases and 2 bases respectively, with 10 bases between them. Per germline, CDR1 MNHEY and CDR2 SVGEGT. This CDR3 has 13 residues. For the CDR3, the DNA is TGTGCCAGCAGAGGACAGACCAACACTGAAGCTTTCTTT. Amino acid sequence: CASRGQTNTEAFF.

The chain recombines TRBV2 with TRBJ1-5; D is ambiguous. The CDR3 is made up of 14 amino acids. With 3 bases removed from V and 3 bases from J, the gap between germline ends came to 9 bases. Germline V gives CDR1 SNHLY, CDR2 FYNNEI. The CDR3 region is CASSDSGYNQPQHF. In DNA, the CDR3 is TGTGCCAGCAGTGACTCTGGGTACAATCAGCCCCAGCATTTT.

The chain carries TRBV11-2 and TRBJ2-1, with 13 bases fitting TRBD2. Germline CDR1 and CDR2: SGHAT and FQNNGV. The CDR3 extends over 16 amino acids. V lost 4 bases and J lost 10; bases outside the gene matches: 10. CDR3 DNA: TGTGCCAGCAGCTGGAGAACTAGCGGGGGGGTGGGGGAGCAGTTCTTC. Translation: CASSWRTSGGVGEQFF. Using reference TRBV11-2 and TRBJ2-1 for the parts outside the CDR3, the full variable domain is EAGVAQSPRYKIIEKRQSVAFWCNPISGHATLYWYQQILGQGPKLLIQFQNNGVVDDSQLPKDRFSAERLKGVDSTLKIQPAKLEDSAVYLCASSWRTSGGVGEQFFGPGTRLTVL.

The chain has TRBV20-1 and TRBJ2-3, with D possibly TRBD2 on 6 matching bases. Germline lookup yields CDR1 DFQATT and CDR2 SNEGSKA (reference sequence). This CDR3 has 15 residues. Trimming left V 2 bases short and J 0 bases short, with 12 bases between. As DNA, the CDR3 is TGCAGTGCTAGACGGACTACCGCTAGCACAGATACGCAGTATTTT. Translation: CSARRTTASTDTQYF.

This clonotype occurred once. The chain carries TRBV25-1 and TRBJ2-2; D is unclear. The CDR3 sequence is 18 residues long. The V end was cut by 4 bases, the J end by 2 bases, with 20 bases between. Germline V gene data show CDR1 as MGHDK and CDR2 as SYGVNS. CDR3 residues: CASSANLHEAFNTGELFF. CDR3 sequence (DNA): TGTGCCAGCAGTGCTAATCTCCACGAAGCATTCAACACCGGGGAGCTGTTTTTT.

The chain couples TRBV12-3 or TRBV12-4 to TRBJ2-7, with 8 bases matching TRBD2. The CDR3 spans 14 residues. V trimming: 7 bases; J trimming: 6 bases; junction bases outside the gene matches: 11. The CDR3 DNA is TGTGCCAGCACCGTAGCGGGAATGTGGGGCGAGCAGTACTTC. Translation: CASTVAGMWGEQYF.

This sequence joins TRBV20-1 and TRBJ1-5; TRBD1 is a possible D gene (5 bases). The V end was cut by 1 base, the J end by 6 bases, with 13 bases between. Germline CDR1 and CDR2: DFQATT and SNEGSKA (reference sequence). This CDR3 contains 14 residues. Written as DNA, the CDR3 is TGCAGTGCTAGAGTACCGGGACTAGGTCAGCCCCAGCATTTT. Protein: CSARVPGLGQPQHF.

The chain has TRBV6-5 and TRBJ1-5; D remains unclear. V lost 6 bases, J lost 3 bases, and 12 bases lay in between. Germline V CDR1 and CDR2: MNHEY, SVGAGI. The length of the CDR3 is 14 residues. The CDR3 sequence is CASSHDNSNQPQHF. The CDR3 coding sequence is TGTGCCAGCAGCCACGACAATTCCAATCAGCCCCAGCATTTT.

The V and J genes are TRBV2 and TRBJ2-4, with a weak D call TRBD1 (5 bases). V was shortened by 3 bases and J by 0 bases, with 9 bases between the two germline ends. CDR1 is SNHLY, CDR2 FYNNEI, per germline. The CDR3 is 15 amino acids. CDR3 sequence: CASSDRVSAKNIQYF. Written as DNA, the CDR3 is TGTGCCAGCAGTGACAGGGTGTCAGCCAAAAACATTCAGTACTTC.

This rearrangement joins TRBV20-1 to TRBJ2-5; D ambiguous. V was shortened by 2 bases and J by 4 bases, with 5 bases between the two germline ends. CDR3 length: 11 amino acids. CDR1 is DFQATT and CDR2 is SNEGSKA in the germline V gene (reference sequence). The CDR3 here is CSARNIETQYF. CDR3 DNA: TGCAGTGCTAGAAACATAGAGACCCAGTACTTC.

J is TRBJ2-1 and V is TRBV28, with 7 bases that match TRBD2. Germline trimming cut 2 bases from V and 8 bases from J; bases unmatched to any gene: 12. Per germline, CDR1 MDHEN and CDR2 SYDVKM. CDR3 length equals 16 residues. The CDR3 nucleotides read TGTGCCAGCAGTTTACGGAAGGCGGGAGCATTGGATGAGCAGTTCTTC. Translating gives CASSLRKAGALDEQFF. The entire variable domain, with the rest obtained from reference TRBV28 and TRBJ2-1, is as follows: DVKVTQSSRYLVKRTGEKVFLECVQDMDHENMFWYRQDPGLGLRLIYFSYDVKMKEKGDIPEGYSVSREKKERFSLILESASTNQTSMYLCASSLRKAGALDEQFFGPGTRLTVL.